These T cell receptor beta chains were read from a single sample in a study of blood T cell repertoires in COVID-19. Libraries were prepared by immunoSEQ multiplex PCR; TCRdb keeps only in-frame clonotypes and omits some of them. Among about 250,000 clones listed, around 79% were seen once. The sequenced sample consisted of peripheral blood. Source of these receptors: a woman older than 75 with acute or convalescent COVID-19. CDR3s include the opening cysteine and the closing phenylalanine or tryptophan. D genes are given only for firm matches. The size entry is marked missing in some rows and otherwise reads once, few, many or a size class.

. TRBD1 TRBJ1-5 TRBV10-2 TGCGCCAGCAGAGACGGACAGGGGCGCAATCAGCCCCAGCATTTT CASRDGQGRNQPQHF
. . TRBJ2-5 TRBV5-4 TGTGCCAGCAGCTTGGCCCGGGGTACCGAGACCCAGTACTTC CASSLARGTETQYF
many . TRBJ2-1 TRBV19 TGTGCCAGTAGTATAAGCCAAAATTGGTTCAATGAGCAGTTCTTC CASSISQNWFNEQFF
. . TRBJ1-5 TRBV2 TGTGCCAGCACCCAGGGCCCCGAGGGCAATCAGCCCCAGCATTTT CASTQGPEGNQPQHF
. TRBD1 TRBJ1-5 TRBV6-6 TGTGCCAGCAGTTACGGGACAGGGAGGCAGCCCCAGCATTTT CASSYGTGRQPQHF
. . TRBJ2-1 TRBV7-2 TGTGCCAGCAGCTTTACCCGCCCCCCCCGCGATGAGCAGTTCTTC CASSFTRPPRDEQFF
. . TRBJ2-7 TRBV19 TGTGCCAGTAGTATCTCAGGGGGGAGGCCCTACGAGCAGTACTTC CASSISGGRPYEQYF
few . TRBJ1-1 TRBV6-1 TGTGCCAGCAGTGAAGCAGGGAGGGAGGGAGCTTTCTTT CASSEAGREGAFF
. . TRBJ2-1 TRBV3-1/TRBV3-2 TGTGCCAGCAGCCAAGATGCCCTAGGGGGTGGTGAGCAGTTCTTC CASSQDALGGGEQFF
. TRBD1 TRBJ1-1 TRBV2 TGTGCCAGCCGACGAGGACAGGGGGGTTACACTGAAGCTTTCTTT CASRRGQGGYTEAFF
. . TRBJ1-2 TRBV5-1 TGCGCCAGCCGTCGAGCCTACGCAGGGCGGACCTATGGCTACACCTTC CASRRAYAGRTYGYTF
once . TRBJ2-1 TRBV24-1 TGTGCCACGAATGATCGAATTAATTGGGCAGTACCCTACAATGAGCAGTTCTTC CATNDRINWAVPYNEQFF
. . TRBJ2-3 TRBV28 TGTGCCAGCAGTTTGGTGAGAGATACGCAGTATTTT CASSLVRDTQYF
. TRBD2 TRBJ2-7 TRBV6-6 TGTGCCAGCATCCGAGGGACTAGCGGGGGGAGCGAGCAGTACTTC CASIRGTSGGSEQYF
. . TRBJ1-1 TRBV2 TGTGCCAGCAGCGCTTCTGTTCGACTGTTGGCTTTCTTT CASSASVRLLAFF
. TRBD2 TRBJ2-5 TRBV4-3 TGCGCCAGCAGGGCTAGCGGGGGGGCGGGAGAGACCCAGTACTTC CASRASGGAGETQYF
. TRBD1 TRBJ1-2 TRBV28 TGTGCCAGCAGTCCGAGGCGGGACAGCTATGGCTACACCTTC CASSPRRDSYGYTF
. . TRBJ1-2 TRBV12-3/TRBV12-4 TGTGCCAGCAGGAAAGGAGGTGGCTACACCTTC CASRKGGGYTF
. TRBD2 TRBJ2-5 TRBV2 TGTGCCAGCAGTGAAAGATCAGTACTTTTAAAGGCGGGAGGGCGTGAGACCCAGTACTTC CASSERSVLLKAGGRETQYF
. . TRBJ1-6 TRBV5-3 TGTGCCAGAAGTTTTCGAACGGGAGGGAATTCACCCCTCCACTTT CARSFRTGGNSPLHF
. TRBD1 TRBJ1-1 TRBV5-1 TGCGCCAGCAGCTTGTTCGGGACAGGCTCCGAAGCTTTCTTT CASSLFGTGSEAFF
few . TRBJ1-1 TRBV10-2 TGCGCCAGCAGTCAGGTGAACACTGAAGCTTTCTTT CASSQVNTEAFF
. . TRBJ2-6 TRBV11-2 TGTGCCAGCAGCTTAGGGGCAGGGGTGGGGGCCAACGTCCTGACTTTC CASSLGAGVGANVLTF